This entry features one T cell receptor (beta chain) sequence. Germline V gene data show CDR1 as LNHDA and CDR2 as SQIVND (reference sequence). There are 16 residues in the CDR3. Unmatched junction bases numbered 17, after V lost 5 bases and J lost 8 bases. This sample is drawn from a study of blood T cell repertoires in COVID-19. Study overall: Samples representing acute and convalescent COVID-19 were sourced from the United States, Italy and Spain. In each case, the material was cDNA or gDNA derived from T cells, B-cell-depleted T cells, or PBMCs.

Authors' data handling: Amplified reference gene primers provided the basis for estimating nucleated cell counts. The data were produced by immunoSEQ multiplex PCR, yet TCRdb's version contains in-frame clones alone and is incomplete. Clonal size and the V and J genes are those of that table, whereas D and trimming came from the DNA. The sample consists of approximately 290,000 clones, 91% of them appearing once. It was during active infection that Seattle patients were enrolled and then longitudinally followed. V gene TRBV19 combines with J gene TRBJ1-2; 7 bases agree with TRBD1. The sequence was collected from a woman younger than 45 with COVID-19, enrolled during active disease. Sequences were obtained from peripheral blood. CDR3 in amino acids: CASSPILGQAERGYTF. The CDR3 region has the DNA TGTGCCAGTAGTCCCATTTTAGGACAGGCCGAAAGGGGCTACACCTTC.